One and the same sample provided the 13 T cell receptor beta chains below, sequenced in a study of tumor and adjacent non-tumor tissue in lung cancer (dated by TCRdb to the late 2010s). RNA was extracted from bulk unsorted tissue and checked for quality with a NanoDrop ND-1000 and an Agilent 2100. Libraries were prepared through multiplex PCR. The sequencer listed for this sample is Illumina HiSeq 2500. TCRbeta libraries were built by three rounds of nested PCR using primers (Table S4), following protocols modified from ARM-PCR. In-frame beta chains were kept once TCRdb had trimmed the public reads at Q25 with fastp and called clones with MiXCR. CDR3 protein duplicates are merged, each entry listing the most common genes and DNA. The sample has under 150,000 distinct CDR3 sequences on record, approximately 66% of them singletons. The top ten hold over 15% of the sample. Input material: lung tumor tissue. The receptor set was obtained from a man between 60 and 70 years old with small cell lung cancer.

CDR3 sequence (DNA): TGTGCCAGCAGTTTGCAGGGGGTCGGTTCACCCCTCCACTTT. Its translation: CASSLQGVGSPLHF. The chain combines TRBV25-1 with TRBJ1-6; TRBD1 agrees at 7 bases. This CDR3 region has 14 residues. J gave up 9 bases and V 5 bases, and 7 bases lay outside the gene matches. Germline assignment: CDR1 MGHDK and CDR2 SYGVNS.

The J gene is TRBJ2-1, the V gene TRBV7-9, with D perhaps matching TRBD1 (6 bases). Germline CDR1 and CDR2: SEHNR and FQNEAQ (reference sequence). V lost 3 bases to trimming and J lost 4 bases, with 19 bases between them. The CDR3 totals 17 residues. CDR3: CASSLGQGTRRYNEQFF. Written as DNA, the CDR3 is TGTGCCAGCAGCTTGGGGCAGGGGACCCGGCGGTACAATGAGCAGTTCTTC.

Concerning this clonotype itself: This CDR3 fails to terminate in the conserved phenylalanine or tryptophan, so it likely reflects a read error. J is TRBJ2-4 and V is TRBV12-3 or TRBV12-4, with 8 bases aligning to TRBD1. V lost 5 bases and J lost 5; bases outside the gene matches: 2. This CDR3 has 13 residues. The CDR3 reads CASSQGAQNIQYL. DNA of the CDR3: TGTGCCAGCAGTCAGGGGGCCCAAAACATTCAGTACTTA.

The chain is built from TRBV29-1 and TRBJ2-1; D unresolved. V gave up 3 bases and J gave up 5 bases, with 11 bases separating them. The CDR3 sequence is 13 residues long. Germline CDR1 SQVTM, CDR2 ANQGSEA. CDR3 DNA: TGCAGCGTTGATAGGAAGGGCAACAATGAGCAGTTCTTC. Its translation: CSVDRKGNNEQFF.

To note about this clonotype: At one of its ends the junction is not consistent with the germline gene, which may arise from a read error. This chain uses TRBV6-1 with TRBJ2-3; the match to TRBD1 covers 7 bases. The CDR3 loop spans 13 amino acids. Germline V CDR1 and CDR2: MNHNS, SASEGT. CDR3 loop: CASSIQGTDKQYF. CDR3 coding DNA: TGTGCCAGCAGTATTCAGGGGACAGATAAGCAGTATTTT.

About this clonotype itself: It may be a read error: a sequence one base away is much more abundant. This chain connects TRBV10-2 to TRBJ2-3; 7 nucleotides align to TRBD2. The CDR3 has 15 amino acids. Germline V gene lookup returns CDR1 WSHSY and CDR2 SAAADI. The CDR3 DNA is TGCGCCAGCAGTGGAACGGGGGGAGGGGCAGATACGCAGTGTTTT. Amino acid sequence: CASSGTGGGADTQCF.

The rearrangement links TRBV4-2 to TRBJ1-4; 7 nucleotides agree with TRBD1. Looked up from germline, CDR1 is LGHNA and CDR2 is YNFKEQ. This CDR3 contains 17 residues. V was clipped by 3 bases and J by 8 bases; unmatched bases: 15. In nucleotides, the CDR3 is TGTGCCAGCAGCCACCACCACAGGGACAGAGGGTTGGAAAAACTGTTTTTT. Amino acids: CASSHHHRDRGLEKLFF.

Comments on this clonotype: The junction and the germline gene differ at one end; a read error may be behind it. This chain connects TRBV11-2 to TRBJ2-1; 11 nucleotides align to TRBD2. Germline loops: CDR1 SGHAT, CDR2 FQNNGV. There are 14 residues in the CDR3. CDR3 sequence: CASSSTSGNDEQSF. The CDR3 coding sequence is TGTGCCAGCAGCTCGACTAGCGGGAACGATGAGCAGTCCTTC.

Comments on this clonotype: Mismatch with germline at one junction end may stem from a read error. V usage is TRBV11-1 and J usage is TRBJ2-1; D might be TRBD1 or TRBD2, each matching 6 bases. The CDR3 spans 14 residues. Per germline, CDR1 SGHAT and CDR2 FQDESV (reference sequence). CDR3 amino acids: CVSSLFQGRDEQFF. The CDR3 DNA reads as TGTGTCAGCAGCTTGTTCCAGGGGCGGGACGAGCAGTTCTTC.

This clonotype has a handful of counts. J is TRBJ2-1 and V is TRBV20-1; 9 bases agree with TRBD2. J gave up 7 bases and V 2 bases, and 6 bases lay outside the gene matches. Germline lookup yields CDR1 DFQATT and CDR2 SNEGSKA (reference sequence). CDR3 length equals 14 residues. The CDR3 DNA follows: TGCAGTGCTAGAACGGCGGGGGGGCATAATGAGCAGTTCTTC. It is translated as CSARTAGGHNEQFF.

This clonotype came up many times. V gene TRBV11-2 combines with J gene TRBJ2-3; TRBD2 aligns across 8 bases. CDR3 length equals 16 residues. CDR1 and CDR2 from the germline V gene are SGHAT and FQNNGV. J gave up 0 bases and V 1 base, and 3 bases lay outside the gene matches. Here the CDR3 DNA reads TGTGCCAGCAGCTTAGGGACTAGCCGTAGCACAGATACGCAGTATTTT. Protein product: CASSLGTSRSTDTQYF.

This clonotype was seen repeatedly, ten times or more. The rearrangement uses TRBV12-3 or TRBV12-4 and TRBJ2-6; 7 bases are shared with TRBD1. The trim removed 6 bases at V and 0 bases at J, leaving 8 bases unmatched. The length of the CDR3 is 17 residues. The CDR3 DNA reads TGTGCCAGCAGCAAAGGGACAGCCTACTCTGGGGCCAACGTCCTGACTTTC. The encoded protein is CASSKGTAYSGANVLTF.

Comments on this clonotype: A single base separates this from a much larger clone, so it may be a read error. The chain employs TRBV6-5 and TRBJ2-2; possible D gene TRBD1, 5 bases. The CDR3 is 14 amino acids. Germline assignment: CDR1 MNHEY and CDR2 SVGAGI. The CDR3 sequence: CACSYQGLTGELFF. The CDR3 DNA reads TGTGCCTGCAGTTACCAGGGATTAACCGGGGAGCTGTTTTTT.